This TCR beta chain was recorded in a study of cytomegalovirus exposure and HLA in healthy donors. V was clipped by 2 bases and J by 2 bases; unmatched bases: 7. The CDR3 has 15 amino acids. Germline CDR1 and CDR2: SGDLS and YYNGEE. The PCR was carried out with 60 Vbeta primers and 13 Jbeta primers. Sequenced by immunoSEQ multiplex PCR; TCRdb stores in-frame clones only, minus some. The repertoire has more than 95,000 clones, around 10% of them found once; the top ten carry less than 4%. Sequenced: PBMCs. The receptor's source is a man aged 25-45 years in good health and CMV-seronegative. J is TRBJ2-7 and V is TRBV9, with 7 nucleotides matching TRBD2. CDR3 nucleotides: TGTGCCAGCAGCGTCCGAGAGCGGGGTGCCTACGAGCAGTACTTC. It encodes CASSVRERGAYEQYF.